Below, one TCR beta chain is given with its context. This record comes from a study of blood T cell repertoires in COVID-19. Study-wide background: The samples span acute and convalescent COVID-19 from the United States, Italy and Spain. From T cells, B-cell-depleted T cells, or PBMCs came the material, which was cDNA or gDNA.

Authors' processing steps: Nucleated cell number was recorded as an estimate derived from reference gene primer amplification. Clones were sequenced by immunoSEQ multiplex PCR, and TCRdb holds only the in-frame ones, with some missing. The V and J calls and clone size were taken over from that table, and D and trimming were inferred from the DNA. The sample includes 65,000 to 80,000 clones, roughly nine tenths of them seen just once. CDR3 size: 12 residues. Per the germline V gene, CDR1 is SQVTM and CDR2 is ANQGSEA. V was shortened by 4 bases and J by 8 bases, with 12 bases between the two germline ends.

This clonotype was sampled from a man aged 80 or over in a cohort sampled during active COVID-19. The sample taken for sequencing was peripheral blood. The chain recombines TRBV29-1 with TRBJ2-1; D may be TRBD1 (5 bases). CDR3 sequence (DNA): TGCAGCGTTGCAGGGAATTTGGATGAGCAGTTCTTC. This encodes CSVAGNLDEQFF.